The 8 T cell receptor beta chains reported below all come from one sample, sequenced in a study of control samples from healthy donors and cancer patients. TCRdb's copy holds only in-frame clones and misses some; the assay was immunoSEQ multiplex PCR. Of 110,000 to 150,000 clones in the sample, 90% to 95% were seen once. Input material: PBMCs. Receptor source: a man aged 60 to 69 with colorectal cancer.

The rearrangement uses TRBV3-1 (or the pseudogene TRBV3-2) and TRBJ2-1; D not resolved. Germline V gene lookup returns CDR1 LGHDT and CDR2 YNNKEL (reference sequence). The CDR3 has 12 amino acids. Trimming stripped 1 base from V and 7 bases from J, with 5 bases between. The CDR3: CASSQGPNEQFF. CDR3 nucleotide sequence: TGTGCCAGCAGCCAAGGACCGAATGAGCAGTTCTTC.

The CDR3 region has the DNA TGCGCCAGCAGCCAACGCGCAGGGCAGGGCTATGGCTACACCTTC. The encoded protein is CASSQRAGQGYGYTF. The V call is TRBV4-3, the J call TRBJ1-2; possibly TRBD1 for D (5 bases). The CDR3 is 15 residues long. The V end was cut by 2 bases, the J end by 4 bases, with 14 bases between. Germline V CDR1 and CDR2: LGHNA, YSLEER.

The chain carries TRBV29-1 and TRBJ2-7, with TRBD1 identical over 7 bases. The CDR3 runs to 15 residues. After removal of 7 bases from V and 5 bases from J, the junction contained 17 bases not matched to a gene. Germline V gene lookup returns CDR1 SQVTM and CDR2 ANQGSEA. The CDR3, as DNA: TGCAGCGCCCTAAACGTAAGACAGGGATATAACGAGCAGTACTTC. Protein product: CSALNVRQGYNEQYF.

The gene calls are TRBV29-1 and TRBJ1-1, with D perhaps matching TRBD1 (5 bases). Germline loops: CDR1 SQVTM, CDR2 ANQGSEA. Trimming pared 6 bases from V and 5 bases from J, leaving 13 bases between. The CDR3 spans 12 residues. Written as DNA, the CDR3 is TGCAGCGTGGAGAGGGGAGATACTGAAGCTTTCTTT. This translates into CSVERGDTEAFF. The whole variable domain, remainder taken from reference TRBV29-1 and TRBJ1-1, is SAVISQKPSRDICQRGTSLTIQCQVDSQVTMMFWYRQQPGQSLTLIATANQGSEATYESGFVIDKFPISRPNLTFSTLTVSNMSPEDSSIYLCSVERGDTEAFFGQGTRLTVV.

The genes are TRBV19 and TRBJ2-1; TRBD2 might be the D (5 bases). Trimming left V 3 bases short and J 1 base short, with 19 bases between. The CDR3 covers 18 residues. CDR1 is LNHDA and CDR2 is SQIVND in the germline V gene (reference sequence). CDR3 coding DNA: TGTGCCAGTAGTATGAGGACTGGGAATAGGAGGTCCTACAATGAGCAGTTCTTC. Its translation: CASSMRTGNRRSYNEQFF.

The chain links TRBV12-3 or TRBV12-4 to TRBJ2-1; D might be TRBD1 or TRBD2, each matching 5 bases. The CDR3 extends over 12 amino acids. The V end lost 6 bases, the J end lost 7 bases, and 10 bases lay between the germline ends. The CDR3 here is CASSRGRNEQFF. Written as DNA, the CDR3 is TGTGCCAGCAGCCGGGGACGAAATGAGCAGTTCTTC.

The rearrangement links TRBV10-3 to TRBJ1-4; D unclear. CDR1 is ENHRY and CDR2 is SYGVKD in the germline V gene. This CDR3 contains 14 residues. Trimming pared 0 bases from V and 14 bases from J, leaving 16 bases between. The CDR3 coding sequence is TGTGCCATCAGTGAGTCCAATTCGGAGACAATTCTGTTTTTT. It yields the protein CAISESNSETILFF.

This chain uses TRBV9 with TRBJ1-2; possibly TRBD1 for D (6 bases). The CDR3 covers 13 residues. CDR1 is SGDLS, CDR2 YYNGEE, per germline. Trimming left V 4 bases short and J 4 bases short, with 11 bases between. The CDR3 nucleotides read TGTGCCAGCAGCATTGGACAGTTCTATGGCTACACCTTC. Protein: CASSIGQFYGYTF.